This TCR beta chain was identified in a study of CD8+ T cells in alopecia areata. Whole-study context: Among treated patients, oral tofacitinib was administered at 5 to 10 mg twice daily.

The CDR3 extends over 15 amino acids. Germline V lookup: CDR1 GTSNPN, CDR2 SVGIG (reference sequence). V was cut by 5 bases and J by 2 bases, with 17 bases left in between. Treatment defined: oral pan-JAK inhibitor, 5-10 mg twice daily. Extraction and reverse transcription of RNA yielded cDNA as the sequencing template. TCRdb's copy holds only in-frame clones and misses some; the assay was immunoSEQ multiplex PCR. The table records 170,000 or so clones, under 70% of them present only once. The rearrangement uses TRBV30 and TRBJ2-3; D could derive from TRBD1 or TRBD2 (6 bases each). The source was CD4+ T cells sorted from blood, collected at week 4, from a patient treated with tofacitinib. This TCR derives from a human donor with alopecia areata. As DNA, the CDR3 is TGTGCCTGGGGGCCACCGGGGGCGTCCACAGATACGCAGTATTTT. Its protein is CAWGPPGASTDTQYF.